This TCR beta chain was sequenced in a study of cytomegalovirus exposure and HLA in healthy donors. Looking at the study overall: T cells numbering about 179 million yielded 117 million unique TCR beta sequences in an earlier analysis. Study-wide findings and caveats: Most subjects' HLA-A and HLA-B alleles were reportedly predicted from TCR beta sequences. Clonal expansion, a later analysis showed, was greater in HLA-associated TCR beta chains than in equally common others. For TCR beta chains, V- and J-gene trimming was later linked to a missense DCLRE1C variant.

Of note for this clone: Its antigen remains unidentified.

Primers for the PCR totalled 60 Vbeta and 13 Jbeta. TCRdb's copy holds only in-frame clones and misses some; the assay was immunoSEQ multiplex PCR. The profile covers a few hundred thousand clones, with 60% to 80% appearing a single time and 1.5% to 2% taken by the ten largest. The ends lost 8 bases at V and 1 base at J; junction bases unmatched: 15. The germline V gene has CDR1 ENHRY and CDR2 SYGVKD. The CDR3 runs to 17 residues. The sequencing sample was made of PBMCs. This TCR was sampled from a man between 18 and 35 years old in good health and CMV-seronegative. This sequence joins TRBV10-3 and TRBJ2-5; 8 positions match TRBD2. This chain's CDR3 is CAIAENSPGGVQETQYF. Here the CDR3 DNA reads TGTGCCATCGCTGAGAATAGCCCCGGGGGGGTCCAAGAGACCCAGTACTTC.